Shown below are 10 T cell receptor beta chains from a single sample sequenced in a study of control samples from healthy donors and cancer patients. The data were produced by immunoSEQ multiplex PCR, yet TCRdb's version contains in-frame clones alone and is incomplete. The sample lists 30,000 or so clones, about 90% occurring once. Sequenced: formalin-fixed, paraffin-embedded tissue. Receptor source: a female donor with melanoma.

This chain's CDR3 is CASSRTGALVEQYF. Written as DNA, the CDR3 is TGCGCCAGCAGCCGAACGGGGGCTCTAGTCGAGCAGTACTTC. The genes are TRBV4-1 and TRBJ2-7; D possibly uses TRBD1 or TRBD2 (6 bases each). Trimming shortened V by 4 bases and J by 6 bases, and 16 bases separated the two germline ends. The germline V gene encodes CDR1 MGHRA and CDR2 YSYEKL. The CDR3 extends over 14 amino acids.

This chain joins TRBV29-1 and TRBJ1-5; 11 positions agree with TRBD1. CDR1 SQVTM and CDR2 ANQGSEA come from the germline V gene. V lost 6 bases and J lost 3; bases outside the gene matches: 7. The CDR3 runs to 15 residues. CDR3 bases: TGCAGCGTGAGTGGGACAGGGGGAAACAATCAGCCCCAGCATTTT. Its translation is CSVSGTGGNNQPQHF.

V and J are TRBV5-4 and TRBJ2-3; 12 bases agree with TRBD2. Germline CDR1 SGHNT, CDR2 YYREEE (reference sequence). The CDR3 runs 17 residues. Trimming removed 0 bases from V and 0 bases from J; junction bases left unmatched: 2. The CDR3 region has the DNA TGTGCCAGCAGCTTGGGGGGGACTAGCGGGAGCACAGATACGCAGTATTTT. Translation: CASSLGGTSGSTDTQYF.

The rearrangement links TRBV19 to TRBJ2-7; the D gene is possibly TRBD2 (6 bases). CDR1 and CDR2 (germline): LNHDA, SQIVND (reference sequence). Trimming left V 5 bases short and J 1 base short, with 12 bases between. This CDR3 contains 14 residues. The CDR3 spells CASSGDFGSYEQYF. The CDR3 DNA follows: TGTGCCAGTAGTGGGGACTTCGGGTCCTACGAGCAGTACTTC. The full variable domain, its missing parts supplied by reference TRBV19 and TRBJ2-7, is DGGITQSPKYLFRKEGQNVTLSCEQNLNHDAMYWYRQDPGQGLRLIYYSQIVNDFQKGDIAEGYSVSREKKESFPLTVTSAQKNPTAFYLCASSGDFGSYEQYFGPGTRLTVT.

The chain recombines TRBV16 with TRBJ2-1, with D possibly matching TRBD1 (5 bases). The CDR3 spans 15 residues. V lost 0 bases and J 10 bases, leaving 16 bases between the germline ends. Germline CDR1 reads KGHSY; CDR2 reads FQNENV. CDR3 loop: CASSQSGQGSREQFF. Written as DNA, the CDR3 is TGTGCCAGCAGCCAATCGGGGCAGGGTTCTAGGGAGCAGTTCTTC.

This clone was recorded only once. In DNA, the CDR3 is TGTGCCAGCAGCTCCGCCGGGACAGGGAGTAGAGCTTTCTTT. Translated, it gives CASSSAGTGSRAFF. The chain has TRBV6-2 or TRBV6-3 and TRBJ1-1, with 9 bases fitting TRBD1. V lost 6 bases, J lost 10 bases, and 12 bases stayed unmatched. The CDR3 loop spans 14 amino acids. CDR1 and CDR2 from the germline V gene are MNHEY and SVGEGT.

This clone was detected a few times. The V call is TRBV19, the J call TRBJ2-7, with D possibly being TRBD1 (6 bases). The germline gives CDR1 LNHDA, CDR2 SQIVND (reference sequence). V shed 9 bases and J shed 1 base, with 19 bases lying between them. The CDR3 covers 15 residues. The CDR3: CASANGEGGSYEQYF. CDR3 nucleotide sequence: TGTGCCAGCGCTAATGGGGAAGGGGGATCCTACGAGCAGTACTTC.

Regarding this clone: An end of the junction differs from the germline gene, which may be a read error. This chain links TRBV7-2 with TRBJ2-7; 12 bases agree with TRBD2. CDR1 SGHTA and CDR2 FQGNSA come from the germline V gene. This CDR3 comprises 14 residues. The DNA of the CDR3 is TGTGCCAGCAGCTTAGGGGCTAGCGGGAGGGAAAAGCACTTC. Protein sequence: CASSLGASGREKHF.

J is TRBJ2-3 and V is TRBV6-2 or TRBV6-3; D unresolved. CDR3 length: 12 residues. Trimming removed 5 bases at V and 7 bases at J, with 10 bases between. Looked up from germline, CDR1 is MNHEY and CDR2 is SVGEGT. CDR3 sequence reads: CASSTATHTQYF. In DNA, the CDR3 is TGTGCCAGCAGTACCGCAACGCATACGCAGTATTTT.

The chain uses TRBV4-1 and TRBJ2-5, with a possible D match to TRBD1 (5 bases). CDR1 and CDR2 from the germline V gene are MGHRA and YSYEKL. V dropped 3 bases and J dropped 4 bases, with 9 bases sitting between them. This CDR3 is 13 amino acids long. CDR3 DNA sequence: TGCGCCAGCAGCCAGCAGGGTATAGAGACCCAGTACTTC. This codes for CASSQQGIETQYF.